This T cell receptor (beta chain) stems from a study of identical twins. Findings and caveats of the study: For out-of-frame alpha sequences shared by twins, low generation probability was in excess. Partial confounding of zero-insertion analyses by invariant MAIT and iNKT cells was possible.

V was shortened by 5 bases and J by 2 bases, with 13 bases between the two germline ends. The germline CDR1 and CDR2 sequences are MNHEY and SVGEGT. The CDR3 covers 14 residues. Each donor (without exception) was a healthy Caucasian. From the 5' RACE reads, TCRdb called clonotypes with MiXCR, one entry per CDR3 protein. The sample consists of roughly 230,000 distinct CDR3 sequences, about 8.3% of them appearing once. This clonotype showed up many times. Its antigen remains unidentified. This sample was also put to use in a study of yellow fever vaccine responses in identical twins.

This receptor was identified in a young woman in good health. Sample: CD8+ T cells sorted from blood. V is TRBV6-2 or TRBV6-3 and J is TRBJ2-7; TRBD1 or TRBD2 may be the D gene (5 bases each). The CDR3 here is CASSGSGRAYEQYF. CDR3 DNA sequence: TGTGCCAGCAGTGGATCGGGACGAGCCTACGAGCAGTACTTC.